The 31 T cell receptor beta chains in this list originate from one sample, sequenced in a study of technical replicates of blood from several donors. This table comes from immunoSEQ multiplex PCR, and its TCRdb copy is limited to in-frame clones, with some not included. The sample includes about 64,000 clones, approximately 86% of them seen just once. Sequenced sample: PBMCs. The receptors here all came from a human donor in good health. Some clones in this sample may be carry-over from other donors' samples.

The table lists this clone with a count of one. J is TRBJ1-3 and V is TRBV7-9, with D possibly being TRBD1 (5 bases). The CDR3 covers 17 residues. Germline CDR1 SEHNR, CDR2 FQNEAQ (reference sequence). Trimming pared 5 bases from V and 3 bases from J, leaving 20 bases between. The CDR3 DNA follows: TGTGCCAGCAGCCCTAGGTTCAGGGTAAATGGTGGAAACACCATATATTTT. Protein sequence: CASSPRFRVNGGNTIYF.

This chain joins TRBV7-3 and TRBJ2-6; perhaps TRBD1 as D (6 bases). Between the trimmed V and J ends, which lost 5 bases and 12 bases, there was a span of 14 bases. This CDR3 is 13 amino acids long. Germline CDR1 reads SGHTA; CDR2 reads FQGTGA. Here the CDR3 reads CASSPGTSPVLTF. Here the CDR3 DNA reads TGTGCCAGCAGCCCTGGGACATCCCCCGTCCTGACTTTC.

This clone came up once. The CDR3 region has the DNA TGTGCCAGCACTTACGGCCGAACTAGCGGGGGGGTGAATGAGCAGTTCTTC. Amino acids: CASTYGRTSGGVNEQFF. The genes are TRBV5-4 and TRBJ2-1; 13 positions match TRBD2. The trim removed 6 bases at V and 7 bases at J, leaving 13 bases unmatched. This CDR3 has 17 residues. Germline V gene lookup returns CDR1 SGHNT and CDR2 YYREEE (reference sequence).

The chain recombines TRBV30 with TRBJ1-6; tentative D call: TRBD1 (5 bases). The CDR3 runs 14 residues. Trimming stripped 4 bases from V and 9 bases from J, with 16 bases between. CDR1 GTSNPN and CDR2 SVGIG come from the germline V gene (reference sequence). The DNA for the CDR3 is TGTGCCTGGACCTGGGGGGTCTCGGGTTCACCCCTCCACTTT. Its protein is CAWTWGVSGSPLHF.

On this clone itself: This CDR3 fails to terminate in the conserved phenylalanine or tryptophan, so it likely reflects a read error. The DNA is left out, because the CDR3 cannot be placed on it with certainty; the CDR3 is given as TCRdb lists it. The chain uses TRBV2 and TRBJ2-7; the table assigns TRBD2, which was not confirmed against the DNA. The germline V gene encodes CDR1 SNHLY and CDR2 FYNNEI. The CDR3 adds up to 14 amino acids, both ends counted. The CDR3 region is CASTRSLLAGLVCI.

The chain uses TRBV10-3 and TRBJ1-2; 8 bases map to TRBD1. The CDR3 spans 14 residues. V lost 7 bases, J lost 4 bases, and 8 bases stayed unmatched. Germline-derived CDR1 and CDR2 are ENHRY and SYGVKD. CDR3 DNA: TGTGCCATCACCGCAGGGGGCTCGACCTATGGCTACACCTTC. Amino acids: CAITAGGSTYGYTF.

The chain combines TRBV6-6 with TRBJ1-2, with TRBD1 identical over 11 bases. This CDR3 comprises 16 residues. The V gene end was trimmed by 2 bases and the J gene end by 5 bases; junction bases not matched to a gene: 7. Germline loops: CDR1 MNHNY, CDR2 SVGAGI (reference sequence). The CDR3 coding sequence is TGTGCCAGCAGTTACCGTCCCCGGGACAGGGGGTATGGCTACACCTTC. It encodes CASSYRPRDRGYGYTF.

The chain has TRBV20-1 and TRBJ1-1; D ambiguous. The length of the CDR3 is 10 residues. The germline V gene encodes CDR1 DFQATT and CDR2 SNEGSKA (reference sequence). V lost 7 bases to trimming and J lost 7 bases, with 10 bases between them. CDR3 coding DNA: TGCAGTGTCAAACAGTTTGAAGCTTTCTTT. Translated, it gives CSVKQFEAFF.

V is TRBV29-1 and J is TRBJ2-3; D may be TRBD2 (6 bases). V lost 4 bases to trimming and J lost 3 bases, with 14 bases between them. This CDR3 contains 14 residues. Per the germline V gene, CDR1 is SQVTM and CDR2 is ANQGSEA. Here the CDR3 DNA reads TGCAGCGTTGCAGCCGGGAGCCGGACAGATACGCAGTATTTT. Amino acids: CSVAAGSRTDTQYF.

The rearrangement links TRBV29-1 to TRBJ1-3; the D gene is possibly TRBD1 (6 bases). Germline assignment: CDR1 SQVTM and CDR2 ANQGSEA. This CDR3 comprises 14 residues. Trimming shortened V by 4 bases and J by 4 bases, and 14 bases separated the two germline ends. For the CDR3, the DNA is TGCAGCGTTGGTACAGGGAGTCTGGGAAACACCATATATTTT. The encoded protein is CSVGTGSLGNTIYF.

The V gene is TRBV4-1, the J gene TRBJ2-2; TRBD2 might be the D (6 bases). V was shortened by 0 bases and J by 8 bases, with 16 bases between the two germline ends. CDR1 is MGHRA and CDR2 is YSYEKL in the germline V gene. The length of the CDR3 is 16 residues. CDR3 bases: TGCGCCAGCAGCCAAGATGGAGGGATGCCGAGGGGGGAGCTGTTTTTT. This encodes CASSQDGGMPRGELFF.

The chain employs TRBV5-4 and TRBJ2-3, with D perhaps TRBD2 (6 bases). V shed 4 bases and J shed 0 bases, with 15 bases lying between them. The CDR3 has 16 amino acids. The germline V gene encodes CDR1 SGHNT and CDR2 YYREEE (reference sequence). The CDR3 nucleotides read TGTGCCAGCAGCGACCCCGTGACTAGAAGCACAGATACGCAGTATTTT. It translates to CASSDPVTRSTDTQYF. Based on the CDR3 plus reference TRBV5-4 and TRBJ2-3, the full variable domain is ETGVTQSPTHLIKTRGQQVTLRCSSQSGHNTVSWYQQALGQGPQFIFQYYREEENGRGNFPPRFSGLQFPNYSSELNVNALELDDSALYLCASSDPVTRSTDTQYFGPGTRLTVL.

The chain's CDR3 is CASSEVQGETQYF. CDR3 DNA: TGTGCCAGCAGCGAGGTGCAGGGGGAGACCCAGTACTTC. This sequence joins TRBV7-9 and TRBJ2-5, with a possible D match to TRBD1 (6 bases). Germline CDR1 and CDR2: SEHNR and FQNEAQ (reference sequence). The CDR3 is 13 residues long. V was shortened by 5 bases and J by 5 bases, with 12 bases between the two germline ends.

This clone showed up just once. The chain is built from TRBV11-3 and TRBJ2-2, with TRBD2 as a possible D gene (6 bases). The CDR3 covers 13 residues. Trimming cost V 6 bases and J 7 bases, with 12 bases left between them. Germline CDR1 SGHNT, CDR2 YENEEA. This chain's CDR3 is CASREGYIGELFF. In DNA form, the CDR3 reads TGTGCCAGCAGGGAGGGGTATATCGGGGAGCTGTTTTTT.

This chain connects TRBV13 to TRBJ1-3; no clear D. Germline lookup yields CDR1 PRHDT and CDR2 FYEKMQ (reference sequence). The V gene lost 3 bases and the J gene lost 4 bases, with 16 bases spanning the gap. This CDR3 is 16 amino acids long. The CDR3 loop is CASSFGGSHRGNTIYF. CDR3 nucleotide sequence: TGTGCCAGCAGCTTTGGAGGATCCCACCGAGGAAACACCATATATTTT.

The chain combines TRBV27 with TRBJ2-2, with 7 bases aligning to TRBD2. Germline CDR1 and CDR2: MNHEY and SMNVEV (reference sequence). The length of the CDR3 is 15 residues. The V segment lost 5 bases and the J segment 2 bases; nucleotides outside the gene matches: 5. CDR3 nucleotides: TGTGCCAGCAGTCCCCGGGACTACAACACCGGGGAGCTGTTTTTT. This codes for CASSPRDYNTGELFF.

The chain links TRBV18 to TRBJ2-3; maybe TRBD2 (7 bases). CDR1 is KGHSH and CDR2 is LQKENI in the germline V gene. The germline V and J ends were trimmed by 10 bases and 6 bases, with 23 bases remaining between them. CDR3 length: 15 residues. DNA of the CDR3: TGTGCCACCACGGAGCCGGGGGGCCTGACCGATACGCAGTATTTT. Its protein is CATTEPGGLTDTQYF.

V and J are TRBV7-2 and TRBJ2-7; 9 positions match TRBD2. Unmatched junction bases numbered 5, after V lost 8 bases and J lost 0 bases. Germline values: CDR1 SGHTA, CDR2 FQGNSA. CDR3 length: 14 residues. CDR3 amino acids: CASGAGGNSYEQYF. CDR3 DNA sequence: TGTGCCAGCGGGGCGGGGGGGAACTCCTACGAGCAGTACTTC.

The gene calls are TRBV28 and TRBJ2-7; D is possibly TRBD1 (6 bases). Trimming shortened V by 8 bases and J by 3 bases, and 8 bases separated the two germline ends. Germline CDR1 is MDHEN and CDR2 is SYDVKM. This CDR3 has 11 amino acids. The chain's CDR3 is CASGGIYEQYF. In nucleotides, the CDR3 is TGTGCCAGCGGGGGCATCTACGAGCAGTACTTC.

J is TRBJ1-2 and V is TRBV7-2; D is unresolved. Germline V gene sequence: CDR1 SGHTA, CDR2 FQGNSA. V lost 1 base and J lost 3, with 9 bases in between. The CDR3 covers 14 residues. This CDR3 reads CASSLGGADYGYTF. CDR3 DNA sequence: TGTGCCAGCAGCTTAGGCGGAGCCGACTATGGCTACACCTTC. Full variable domain (missing parts from reference TRBV7-2 and TRBJ1-2): GAGVSQSPSNKVTEKGKDVELRCDPISGHTALYWYRQSLGQGLEFLIYFQGNSAPDKSGLPSDRFSAERTGGSVSTLTIQRTQQEDSAVYLCASSLGGADYGYTFGSGTRLTVV.

The chain is built from TRBV4-3 and TRBJ1-1, with D maybe TRBD1 (6 bases). The CDR3 consists of 15 residues. CDR1 is LGHNA, CDR2 YSLEER, per germline. V was pared by 0 bases and J by 4 bases, with 12 bases between. The CDR3 sequence: CASSQDVGGATEAFF. As DNA, the CDR3 is TGCGCCAGCAGCCAAGATGTAGGGGGAGCCACTGAAGCTTTCTTT.

V is TRBV7-4 and J is TRBJ1-2, with TRBD1 matching over 8 bases. Unmatched junction bases numbered 10, after V lost 6 bases and J lost 4 bases. The CDR3 is made up of 15 amino acids. Germline V gene sequence: CDR1 SGHVT, CDR2 SQSDAQ. CDR3 amino acids: CASRDRVVVGYGYTF. The CDR3, as DNA: TGTGCCAGCAGGGACAGGGTCGTAGTGGGCTATGGCTACACCTTC.

This clone was seen a few times. The chain is built from TRBV10-2 and TRBJ1-1, with 9 bases lining up with TRBD1. CDR1 WSHSY and CDR2 SAAADI come from the germline V gene. The CDR3 runs 16 residues. After removal of 3 bases from V and 0 bases from J, the junction contained 5 bases not matched to a gene. The CDR3 DNA reads as TGCGCCAGCAGTGACCTGGACAGGGGAGTGAACACTGAAGCTTTCTTT. The encoded protein is CASSDLDRGVNTEAFF.

A single count supports this clone. The V call is TRBV5-4, the J call TRBJ1-2, with D perhaps TRBD1 (5 bases). The CDR3 sequence is 14 residues long. V lost 0 bases, J lost 3 bases, and 9 bases lay in between. Germline CDR1 reads SGHNT; CDR2 reads YYREEE (reference sequence). The CDR3 DNA follows: TGTGCCAGCAGCTTGGGAGCAGGGCACTATGGCTACACCTTC. Its protein product is CASSLGAGHYGYTF.

The chain links TRBV4-3 to TRBJ1-5; 8 bases map to TRBD1. The V gene end was trimmed by 3 bases and the J gene end by 1 base; junction bases not matched to a gene: 5. Germline V gene data show CDR1 as LGHNA and CDR2 as YSLEER. This CDR3 is 16 amino acids long. The CDR3 loop reads CASSQDRAWSNQPQHF. The CDR3 DNA reads TGCGCCAGCAGCCAGGACAGGGCCTGGAGCAATCAGCCCCAGCATTTT.

V and J are TRBV2 and TRBJ2-2; perhaps TRBD1 as D (6 bases). The CDR3 is 16 residues long. Per germline, CDR1 SNHLY and CDR2 FYNNEI. V lost 7 bases, J lost 5 bases, and 20 bases lay in between. The CDR3 protein is CASTLGAGLRTGELFF. Written as DNA, the CDR3 is TGTGCCAGCACCCTGGGGGCGGGCCTAAGGACCGGGGAGCTGTTTTTT.

The V gene is TRBV15, the J gene TRBJ2-1, with D unclear. Germline CDR1 and CDR2: LNHNV and YYDKDF (reference sequence). The CDR3 has 13 amino acids. Between the trimmed V and J ends, which lost 4 bases and 4 bases, there was a span of 8 bases. DNA for the CDR3: TGTGCCACCAGCATATTACAGTACAATGAGCAGTTCTTC. This codes for CATSILQYNEQFF.

This chain connects TRBV2 to TRBJ1-2; D remains ambiguous. The CDR3 loop spans 12 amino acids. The V gene lost 3 bases and the J gene lost 4 bases, with 6 bases spanning the gap. Germline V gene lookup returns CDR1 SNHLY and CDR2 FYNNEI. The CDR3 DNA reads TGTGCCAGCAGTGATCGGAGCTATGGCTACACCTTC. The encoded protein is CASSDRSYGYTF.

The chain recombines TRBV7-3 with TRBJ2-3, with 8 bases identical to TRBD2. With V trimmed by 4 bases and J by 4 bases, 4 bases remained unmatched. CDR1 and CDR2 from the germline V gene are SGHTA and FQGTGA. The CDR3 loop spans 14 amino acids. The CDR3 coding sequence is TGTGCCAGCAGCTCAGGACTAGCTGCAGATACGCAGTATTTT. Translating gives CASSSGLAADTQYF. Variable domain in full (rest from reference TRBV7-3 and TRBJ2-3): GAGVSQTPSNKVTEKGKYVELRCDPISGHTALYWYRQSLGQGPEFLIYFQGTGAADDSGLPNDRFFAVRPEGSVSTLKIQRTERGDSAVYLCASSSGLAADTQYFGPGTRLTVL.

This chain connects TRBV9 to TRBJ1-5, with 11 bases fitting TRBD1. The V gene's germline CDR1 is SGDLS and CDR2 YYNGEE. The ends lost 3 bases at V and 7 bases at J; junction bases unmatched: 6. The CDR3 loop spans 15 amino acids. This chain's CDR3 is CASSADRGPGQPQHF. CDR3 sequence (DNA): TGTGCCAGCAGCGCGGACAGGGGGCCGGGGCAGCCCCAGCATTTT.

The chain carries TRBV9 and TRBJ2-2, with TRBD1 matching 7 bases. In germline, CDR1 is SGDLS, CDR2 YYNGEE. With 7 bases clipped from V and 0 bases from J, the junction kept 6 bases outside the gene matches. This CDR3 has 15 amino acids. The CDR3 DNA sequence: TGTGCCAGCTCACGACAGGGCACGAACACCGGGGAGCTGTTTTTT. Its translation is CASSRQGTNTGELFF. Full variable domain (missing parts from reference TRBV9 and TRBJ2-2): DSGVTQTPKHLITATGQRVTLRCSPRSGDLSVYWYQQSLDQGLQFLIQYYNGEERAKGNILERFSAQQFPDLHSELNLSSLELGDSALYFCASSRQGTNTGELFFGEGSRLTVL.